This T cell receptor beta chain was obtained from a study of cytomegalovirus exposure and HLA in healthy donors. Overall study findings and caveats: A link between a missense DCLRE1C variant and TCR beta V- and J-gene trimming emerged from a later analysis. For most TCR beta V segments, an earlier analysis put the productive rate at about 87% or about 30% of the time.

On this clone: Its antigen is still unknown.

This CDR3 is built from 15 residues. Per the germline V gene, CDR1 is SGHRS and CDR2 is YFSETQ. Primers: 60 Vbeta forward and 13 Jbeta reverse. Original processing methods: In a later analysis, the count reached approximately 80 million unique TCR beta chains, with roughly 9.9 million shared. The protocol was immunoSEQ multiplex PCR, while the TCRdb copy is restricted to in-frame clones and leaves out a portion. The DNA gave D and trimming, while V, J and clone size come from that table. The repertoire includes about 140,000 clones, approximately 80% of them detected once, and roughly 6% sits in the top ten.

The receptor comes from a woman between 40 and 50 years old in good health and CMV-seropositive. Sequencing used PBMCs. The chain employs TRBV5-1 and TRBJ2-5; 7 bases are shared with TRBD1. The closer fit of TRBJ2-7 to the DNA end suggests the J call may be wrong. In DNA form, the CDR3 reads TGCGCCAGCAGCTTCGGGACAGTACGAGGCTACGAGCAGTACTTC. Its protein is CASSFGTVRGYEQYF.